Shown below are 25 T cell receptor beta chains from a single sample sequenced in a study of T cells expressing NK-cell markers. From its re-call of the 5' RACE reads, TCRdb lists each CDR3 protein once, without DNA. The table counts about 550,000 distinct CDR3 sequences; about 3.6% lies in the top ten. Material: blood T cells: a sorted CD56 or NKG2C T cell subset, CD4+ or CD8+ T cells, or bulk PBMC T cells (not recorded which). These receptors originate from a man younger than 30 in good health.

V gene TRBV3-1 combines with J gene TRBJ2-1; TCRdb selects TRBD2, and the lack of DNA leaves this call unchecked. Germline lookup yields CDR1 LGHDT and CDR2 YNNKEL (reference sequence). This CDR3 is 14 amino acids long. This CDR3 is CASSQEGLEDEQFF.

The chain is built from TRBV6-5 and TRBJ2-2; absent DNA, TCRdb's TRBD1 call cannot be checked. Germline-derived CDR1 and CDR2 are MNHEY and SVGAGI. The CDR3 loop spans 18 amino acids. CDR3: CASSYSPPGMANTGELFF.

The genes are TRBV5-5 and TRBJ1-4. In germline, CDR1 is SGHKS, CDR2 YYEKEE (reference sequence). CDR3 length: 15 amino acids. The CDR3 protein is CASSLAGGWDEKLFF.

This chain joins TRBV15 and TRBJ2-7; TCRdb's assignment of TRBD2 cannot be checked, as there is no DNA. The CDR3 sequence is 17 residues long. Germline V gene data show CDR1 as LNHNV and CDR2 as YYDKDF (reference sequence). The CDR3 here is CATSSSHSGRAPYEQYF. Based on the CDR3 plus reference TRBV15 and TRBJ2-7, the full variable domain is DAMVIQNPRYQVTQFGKPVTLSCSQTLNHNVMYWYQQKSSQAPKLLFHYYDKDFNNEADTPDNFQSRRPNTSFCFLDIRSPGLGDTAMYLCATSSSHSGRAPYEQYFGPGTRLTVT.

The rearrangement uses TRBV7-9 and TRBJ2-5; TCRdb gives TRBD1 as the D gene, but with no DNA this cannot be confirmed. Germline V CDR1 and CDR2: SEHNR, FQNEAQ (reference sequence). CDR3 length: 16 amino acids. CDR3: CASSSPGTGRQETQYF.

CDR3 region: CSVFLVDQETQYF. The chain combines TRBV20-1 with TRBJ2-5. In germline, CDR1 is DFQATT, CDR2 SNEGSKA (reference sequence). This CDR3 has 13 amino acids.

The V and J genes are TRBV10-3 and TRBJ2-5. The CDR3 loop spans 12 amino acids. The germline V gene encodes CDR1 ENHRY and CDR2 SYGVKD. This CDR3 is CAISESAETQYF.

The chain combines TRBV9 with TRBJ2-7; TCRdb designates TRBD2, a call that cannot be tested without DNA. This CDR3 spans 18 amino acids. The germline V gene encodes CDR1 SGDLS and CDR2 YYNGEE. CDR3 protein: CASSAGQAGHSGHYEQYF. The full variable domain, in which reference TRBV9 and TRBJ2-7 provide the parts outside the CDR3, is DSGVTQTPKHLITATGQRVTLRCSPRSGDLSVYWYQQSLDQGLQFLIQYYNGEERAKGNILERFSAQQFPDLHSELNLSSLELGDSALYFCASSAGQAGHSGHYEQYFGPGTRLTVT.

The chain has TRBV11-3 and TRBJ2-3; with no DNA, the TCRdb D assignment of TRBD2 cannot be verified. Germline V gene sequence: CDR1 SGHNT, CDR2 YENEEA. The CDR3 length is 16 residues. CDR3 sequence reads: CASSPRKAGGTDTQYF.

The chain joins TRBV20-1 to TRBJ2-3; the TCRdb D gene call, TRBD2, has no DNA to confirm it. Germline-derived CDR1 and CDR2 are DFQATT and SNEGSKA (reference sequence). The CDR3 consists of 13 residues. CDR3 loop: CSTPGPSTDTQYF.

The rearrangement joins TRBV11-1 to TRBJ2-5; TCRdb indicates TRBD2, and absent DNA this call remains unverified. Germline lookup yields CDR1 SGHAT and CDR2 FQDESV (reference sequence). The CDR3 loop spans 15 amino acids. CDR3: CASSLASGRQETQYF. Combining the CDR3 with reference TRBV11-1 and TRBJ2-5 gives the whole variable domain EAEVAQSPRYKITEKSQAVAFWCDPISGHATLYWYRQILGQGPELLVQFQDESVVDDSQLPKDRFSAERLKGVDSTLKIQPAELGDSAMYLCASSLASGRQETQYFGPGTRLLVL.

The chain is built from TRBV7-2 and TRBJ2-2; TCRdb lists TRBD1, though no DNA is available to test this call. There are 14 residues in the CDR3. The germline CDR1 and CDR2 sequences are SGHTA and FQGNSA. This chain's CDR3 is CASSFRTETRGLFF. Using reference TRBV7-2 and TRBJ2-2 for the parts outside the CDR3, the full variable domain is GAGVSQSPSNKVTEKGKDVELRCDPISGHTALYWYRQSLGQGLEFLIYFQGNSAPDKSGLPSDRFSAERTGGSVSTLTIQRTQQEDSAVYLCASSFRTETRGLFFGEGSRLTVL.

This sequence joins TRBV4-1 and TRBJ2-3; with no DNA, the TCRdb D assignment of TRBD2 cannot be verified. CDR1 is MGHRA, CDR2 YSYEKL, per germline. This CDR3 is 16 amino acids long. The CDR3 reads CASSRGSSGNTDTQYF.

The gene calls are TRBV15 and TRBJ2-5; the D call from TCRdb, TRBD2, cannot be confirmed without DNA. Germline CDR1 LNHNV, CDR2 YYDKDF (reference sequence). CDR3 size: 14 residues. The chain's CDR3 is CATMAGRVKETQYF.

The genes are TRBV6-2 or TRBV6-3 and TRBJ2-1. This CDR3 has 12 amino acids. Germline assignment: CDR1 MNHEY and CDR2 SVGEGT. This chain's CDR3 is CASRLIGNEQFF.

The chain combines TRBV6-1 with TRBJ2-5; the D call of TRBD2 rests on TCRdb alone, since no DNA is present to check it. The CDR3 runs 15 residues. The V gene's germline CDR1 is MNHNS and CDR2 SASEGT. CDR3 region: CASRILAGGGETQYF.

The chain is built from TRBV18 and TRBJ1-4. Germline V lookup: CDR1 KGHSH, CDR2 LQKENI. This CDR3 has 16 amino acids. CDR3 amino acids: CASSPRTAATNEKLFF.

The chain is built from TRBV14 and TRBJ2-3; TCRdb names TRBD1, which stays unverified in the absence of DNA. Germline V gives CDR1 SGHDN, CDR2 FVKESK. The CDR3 has 13 residues. CDR3 region: CASSQTGLNTQYF.

The chain is built from TRBV12-3 or TRBV12-4 and TRBJ2-1; TCRdb designates TRBD2, a call that cannot be tested without DNA. This CDR3 has 16 residues. CDR3 residues: CASSRTSGILSNEQFF.

The CDR3: CATRQGGTDTQYF. The chain employs TRBV24-1 and TRBJ2-3; the TCRdb call, TRBD1, lacks DNA for checking. CDR3 length equals 13 residues. CDR1 is KGHDR and CDR2 is SFDVKD in the germline V gene.

V gene TRBV4-1 combines with J gene TRBJ1-1. The CDR3 runs to 12 residues. From germline, CDR1 is MGHRA and CDR2 YSYEKL. Here the CDR3 reads CASRSVRTEAFF.

This chain joins TRBV24-1 and TRBJ1-1; TCRdb picks TRBD1, but there is no DNA to check that call. The CDR3 has 15 residues. CDR1 KGHDR and CDR2 SFDVKD come from the germline V gene. The CDR3 spells CATSRQNTRDTEAFF.

The chain recombines TRBV5-1 with TRBJ2-5. From germline, CDR1 is SGHRS and CDR2 YFSETQ. The CDR3 is 12 amino acids. The CDR3 sequence is CASSTNQETQYF.

This rearrangement joins TRBV7-2 to TRBJ2-5; TCRdb reports TRBD2, a call that lacks DNA to check it against. CDR3 size: 15 residues. Germline V gene lookup returns CDR1 SGHTA and CDR2 FQGNSA. CDR3 region: CASSLVSSGKETQYF.

The V call is TRBV12-3 or TRBV12-4, the J call TRBJ2-1; the D call from TCRdb, TRBD2, cannot be confirmed without DNA. CDR3 length equals 12 residues. The CDR3 protein is CASSLSPGEQFF.